This T cell receptor (beta chain) was captured in a study of blood T cell repertoires in COVID-19. Study as a whole: Acute and convalescent COVID-19 specimens originated in the United States, Italy and Spain.

Germline CDR1 and CDR2: SEHNR and FQNEAQ (reference sequence). J lost 4 bases, V lost 5 bases, and 7 bases had no gene match. The CDR3 is made up of 15 amino acids. This clone was detected only once. Participants were aged roughly 18 to 89 years from around 24 US areas. Profiling relied on immunoSEQ multiplex PCR, and the TCRdb table lists in-frame clones only, not all of them. The table includes some 210,000 clones, about 76% detected once. This chain connects TRBV7-9 to TRBJ2-7, with 11 bases aligning to TRBD1. Input material: PBMCs or T cells enriched from blood (not recorded which). This receptor was taken from a woman in her forties or fifties with acute COVID-19. The CDR3, as DNA: TGTGCCAGCAGCCCGGACAGGGGGCTATTATACGAGCAGTACTTC. Its translation is CASSPDRGLLYEQYF.